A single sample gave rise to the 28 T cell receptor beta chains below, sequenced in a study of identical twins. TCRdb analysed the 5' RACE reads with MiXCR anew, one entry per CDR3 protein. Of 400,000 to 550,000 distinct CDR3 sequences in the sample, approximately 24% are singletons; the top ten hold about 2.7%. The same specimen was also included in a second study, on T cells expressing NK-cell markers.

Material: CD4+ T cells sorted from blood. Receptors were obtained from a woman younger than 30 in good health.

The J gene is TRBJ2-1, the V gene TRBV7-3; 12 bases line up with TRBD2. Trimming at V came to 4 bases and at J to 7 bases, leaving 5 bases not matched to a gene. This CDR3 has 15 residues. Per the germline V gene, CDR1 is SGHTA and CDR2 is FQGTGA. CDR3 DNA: TGTGCCAGCAGCTCCGGACTAGCGGGGACGAATGAGCAGTTCTTC. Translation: CASSSGLAGTNEQFF.

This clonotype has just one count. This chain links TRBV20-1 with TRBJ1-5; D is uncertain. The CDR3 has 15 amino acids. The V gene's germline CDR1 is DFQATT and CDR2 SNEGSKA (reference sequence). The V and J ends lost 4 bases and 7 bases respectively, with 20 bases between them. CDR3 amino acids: CSANQRASPGQPQHF. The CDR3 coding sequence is TGCAGTGCTAACCAGAGGGCCTCGCCGGGCCAGCCCCAGCATTTT.

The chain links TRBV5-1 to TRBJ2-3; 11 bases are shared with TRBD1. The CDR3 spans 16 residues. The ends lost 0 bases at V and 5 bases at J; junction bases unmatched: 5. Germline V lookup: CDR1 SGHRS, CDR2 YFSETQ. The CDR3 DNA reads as TGCGCCAGCAGCTTGGCCGGGACAGGGGGACAAGATACGCAGTATTTT. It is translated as CASSLAGTGGQDTQYF.

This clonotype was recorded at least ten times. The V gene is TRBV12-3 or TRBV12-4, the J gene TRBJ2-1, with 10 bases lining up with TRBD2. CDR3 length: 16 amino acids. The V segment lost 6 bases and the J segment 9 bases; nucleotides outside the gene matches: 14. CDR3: CASSPHSSGGAGEQFF. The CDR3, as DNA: TGTGCCAGCAGCCCTCACTCCAGCGGGGGGGCCGGTGAGCAGTTCTTC.

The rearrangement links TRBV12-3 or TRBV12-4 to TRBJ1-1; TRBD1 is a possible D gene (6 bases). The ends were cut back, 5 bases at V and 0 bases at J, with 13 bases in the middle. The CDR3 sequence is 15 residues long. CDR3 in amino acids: CASSRYGGLNTEAFF. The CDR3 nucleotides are TGTGCCAGCAGTCGGTATGGGGGCCTGAACACTGAAGCTTTCTTT.

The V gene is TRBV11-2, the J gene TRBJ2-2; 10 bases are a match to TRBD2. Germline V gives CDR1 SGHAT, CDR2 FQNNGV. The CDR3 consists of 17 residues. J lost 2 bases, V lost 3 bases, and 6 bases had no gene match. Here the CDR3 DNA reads TGTGCCAGCAGCTTTGGTCTAGCGGGAGCTAACACCGGGGAGCTGTTTTTT. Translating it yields CASSFGLAGANTGELFF.

The CDR3 reads CASSAIGQSRSGANVLTF. The DNA for the CDR3 is TGTGCCAGCAGTGCCATAGGACAGTCGCGCTCTGGGGCCAACGTCCTGACTTTC. This chain links TRBV2 with TRBJ2-6, with D perhaps matching TRBD1 (6 bases). This CDR3 contains 18 residues. Germline loops: CDR1 SNHLY, CDR2 FYNNEI. Trimming left V 4 bases short and J 0 bases short, with 16 bases between.

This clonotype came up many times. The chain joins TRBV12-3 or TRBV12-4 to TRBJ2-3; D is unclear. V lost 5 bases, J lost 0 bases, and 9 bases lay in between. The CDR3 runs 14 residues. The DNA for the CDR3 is TGTGCCAGCAGTCCGGGCTCTAGCACAGATACGCAGTATTTT. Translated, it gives CASSPGSSTDTQYF.

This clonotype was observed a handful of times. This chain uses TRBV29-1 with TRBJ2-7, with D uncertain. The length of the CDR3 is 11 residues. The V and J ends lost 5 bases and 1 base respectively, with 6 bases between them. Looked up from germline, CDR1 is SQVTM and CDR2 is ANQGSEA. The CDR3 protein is CSVKQSYEQYF. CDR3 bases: TGCAGCGTTAAACAGTCCTACGAGCAGTACTTC.

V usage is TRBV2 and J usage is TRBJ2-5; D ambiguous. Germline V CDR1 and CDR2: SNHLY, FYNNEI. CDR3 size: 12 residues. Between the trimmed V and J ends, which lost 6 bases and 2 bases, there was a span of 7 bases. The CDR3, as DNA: TGTGCCAGCAGCCAGGAGCAAGAGACCCAGTACTTC. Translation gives CASSQEQETQYF.

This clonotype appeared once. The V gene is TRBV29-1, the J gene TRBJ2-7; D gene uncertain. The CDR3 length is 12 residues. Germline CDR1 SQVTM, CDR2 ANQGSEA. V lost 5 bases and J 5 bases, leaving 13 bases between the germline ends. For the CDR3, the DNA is TGCAGCGTTAATGGGTTATTCGACGAGCAGTACTTC. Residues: CSVNGLFDEQYF.

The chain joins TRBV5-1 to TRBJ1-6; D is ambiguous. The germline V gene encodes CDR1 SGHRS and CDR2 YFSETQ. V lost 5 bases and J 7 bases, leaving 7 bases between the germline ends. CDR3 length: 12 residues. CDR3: CASRTVNSPLHF. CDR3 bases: TGCGCCAGCAGGACGGTAAATTCACCCCTCCACTTT.

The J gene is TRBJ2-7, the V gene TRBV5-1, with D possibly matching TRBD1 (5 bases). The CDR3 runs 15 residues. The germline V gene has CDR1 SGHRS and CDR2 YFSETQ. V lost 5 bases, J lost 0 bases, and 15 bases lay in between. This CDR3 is CASRVGVVNSYEQYF. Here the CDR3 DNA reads TGCGCCAGCAGAGTAGGGGTGGTAAACTCCTACGAGCAGTACTTC. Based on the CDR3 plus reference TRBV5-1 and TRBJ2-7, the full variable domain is KAGVTQTPRYLIKTRGQQVTLSCSPISGHRSVSWYQQTPGQGLQFLFEYFSETQRNKGNFPGRFSGRQFSNSRSEMNVSTLELGDSALYLCASRVGVVNSYEQYFGPGTRLTVT.

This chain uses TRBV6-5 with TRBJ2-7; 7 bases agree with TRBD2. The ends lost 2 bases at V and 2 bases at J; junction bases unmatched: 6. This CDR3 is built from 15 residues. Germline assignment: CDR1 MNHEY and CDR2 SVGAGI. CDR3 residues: CASSYEASGAYEQYF. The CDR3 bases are TGTGCCAGCAGTTACGAGGCTAGCGGCGCCTACGAGCAGTACTTC.

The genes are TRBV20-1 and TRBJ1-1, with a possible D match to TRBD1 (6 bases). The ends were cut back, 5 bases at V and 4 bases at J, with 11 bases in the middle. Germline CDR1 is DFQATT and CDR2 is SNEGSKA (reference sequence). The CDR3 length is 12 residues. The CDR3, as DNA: TGCAGTGCTGGAGGGGGGGGCACTGAAGCTTTCTTT. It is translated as CSAGGGGTEAFF.

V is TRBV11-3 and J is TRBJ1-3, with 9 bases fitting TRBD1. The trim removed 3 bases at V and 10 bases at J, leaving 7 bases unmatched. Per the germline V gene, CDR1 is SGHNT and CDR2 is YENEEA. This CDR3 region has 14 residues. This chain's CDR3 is CASSFPGQGATIYF. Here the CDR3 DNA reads TGTGCCAGCAGCTTCCCGGGACAGGGTGCTACCATATATTTT.

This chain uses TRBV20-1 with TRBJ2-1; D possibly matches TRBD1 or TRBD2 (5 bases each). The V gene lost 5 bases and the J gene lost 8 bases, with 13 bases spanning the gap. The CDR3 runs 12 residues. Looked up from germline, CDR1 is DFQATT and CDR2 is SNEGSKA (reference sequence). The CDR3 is CSAGDLNHEQFF. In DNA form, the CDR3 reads TGCAGTGCTGGGGACCTGAACCATGAGCAGTTCTTC.

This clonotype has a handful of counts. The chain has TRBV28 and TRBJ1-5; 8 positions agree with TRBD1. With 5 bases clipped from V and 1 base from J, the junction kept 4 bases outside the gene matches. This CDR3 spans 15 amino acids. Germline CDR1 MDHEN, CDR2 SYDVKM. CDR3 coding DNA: TGTGCCAGCAGTACAGGGGGGTGGAGCAATCAGCCCCAGCATTTT. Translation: CASSTGGWSNQPQHF.

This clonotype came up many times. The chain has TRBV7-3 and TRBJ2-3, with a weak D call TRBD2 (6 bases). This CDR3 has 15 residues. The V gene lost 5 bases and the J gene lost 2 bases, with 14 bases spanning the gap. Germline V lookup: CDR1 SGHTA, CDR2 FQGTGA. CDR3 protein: CASSQSGFHTDTQYF. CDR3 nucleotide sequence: TGTGCCAGCAGCCAAAGCGGGTTTCACACAGATACGCAGTATTTT.

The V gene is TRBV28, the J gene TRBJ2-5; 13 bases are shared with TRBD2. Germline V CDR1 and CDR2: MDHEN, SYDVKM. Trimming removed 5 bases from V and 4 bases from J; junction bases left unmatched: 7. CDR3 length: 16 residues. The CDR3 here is CASSTTSGRAVETQYF. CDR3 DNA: TGTGCCAGCAGTACAACTAGCGGGAGGGCCGTAGAGACCCAGTACTTC.

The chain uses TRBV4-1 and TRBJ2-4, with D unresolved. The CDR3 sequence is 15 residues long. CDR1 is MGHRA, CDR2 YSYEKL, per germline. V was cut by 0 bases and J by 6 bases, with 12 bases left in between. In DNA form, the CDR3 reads TGCGCCAGCAGCCAAGAGGTGACACTACTAAACATTCAGTACTTC. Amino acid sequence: CASSQEVTLLNIQYF.

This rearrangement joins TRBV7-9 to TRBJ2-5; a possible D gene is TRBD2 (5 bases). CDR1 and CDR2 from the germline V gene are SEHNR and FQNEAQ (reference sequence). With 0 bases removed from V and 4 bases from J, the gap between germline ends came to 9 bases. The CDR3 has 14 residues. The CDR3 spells CASSLADYGETQYF. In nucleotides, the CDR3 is TGTGCCAGCAGCTTAGCAGACTACGGAGAGACCCAGTACTTC.

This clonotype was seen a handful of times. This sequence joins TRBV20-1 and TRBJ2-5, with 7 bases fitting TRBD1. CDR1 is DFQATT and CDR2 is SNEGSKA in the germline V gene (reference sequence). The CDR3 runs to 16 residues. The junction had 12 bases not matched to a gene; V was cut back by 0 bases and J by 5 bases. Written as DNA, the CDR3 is TGCAGTGCTAGAGATAACCTCGACAGGGTGCGGGAGACCCAGTACTTC. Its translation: CSARDNLDRVRETQYF.

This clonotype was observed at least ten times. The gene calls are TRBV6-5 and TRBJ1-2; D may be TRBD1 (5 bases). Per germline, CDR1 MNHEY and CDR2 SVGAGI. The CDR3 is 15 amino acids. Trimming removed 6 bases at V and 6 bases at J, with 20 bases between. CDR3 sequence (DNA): TGTGCCAGCAGCTATACAGGTTTCCCACTAGATGGCTACACCTTC. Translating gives CASSYTGFPLDGYTF.

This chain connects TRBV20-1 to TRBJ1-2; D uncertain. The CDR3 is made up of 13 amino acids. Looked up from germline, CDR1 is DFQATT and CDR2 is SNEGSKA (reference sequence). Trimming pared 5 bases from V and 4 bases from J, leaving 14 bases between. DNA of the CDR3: TGCAGTGCTTCCCTAGTAAGCGGCTATGGCTACACCTTC. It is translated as CSASLVSGYGYTF.

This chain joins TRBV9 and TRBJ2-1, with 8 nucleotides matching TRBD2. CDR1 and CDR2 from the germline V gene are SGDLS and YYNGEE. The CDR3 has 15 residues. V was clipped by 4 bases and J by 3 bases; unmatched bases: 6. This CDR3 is CASSLRSGSYNEQFF. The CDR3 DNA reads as TGTGCCAGCAGCCTCCGGAGCGGGAGCTACAATGAGCAGTTCTTC.

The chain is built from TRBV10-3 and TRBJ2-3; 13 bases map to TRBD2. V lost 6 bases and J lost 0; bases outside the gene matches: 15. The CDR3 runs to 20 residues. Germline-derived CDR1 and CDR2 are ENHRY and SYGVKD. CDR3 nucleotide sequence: TGTGCCATCAGCAAAAGCCCCAAGACTAGCGGGAGGACAAGCACAGATACGCAGTATTTT. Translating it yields CAISKSPKTSGRTSTDTQYF.

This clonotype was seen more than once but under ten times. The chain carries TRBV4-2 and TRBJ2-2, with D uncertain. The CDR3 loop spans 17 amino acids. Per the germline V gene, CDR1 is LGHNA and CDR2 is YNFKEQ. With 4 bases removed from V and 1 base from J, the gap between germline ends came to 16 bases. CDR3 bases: TGTGCCAGCAGCCCTCTTTCCGCCGAGGTGAACACCGGGGAGCTGTTTTTT. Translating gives CASSPLSAEVNTGELFF.